Each of the 21 T cell receptor beta chains below was sequenced from the same sample in a study of T-cell memory formation after mild COVID-19. TCRdb re-called the 5' RACE reads with MiXCR, one entry per CDR3 protein. This table has tens of thousands of distinct CDR3 sequences, roughly 25% appearing once. Material: PBMCs or a T cell subset sorted from them (not recorded which). These TCRs come from a man aged 18-30 years who had mild COVID-19 (a few samples of this study predate the infection). Cell type and time point are not known.

The chain uses TRBV4-1 and TRBJ1-2; tentatively, D is TRBD1 (6 bases). The CDR3 totals 14 residues. The V gene lost 1 base and the J gene lost 4 bases, with 10 bases spanning the gap. Looked up from germline, CDR1 is MGHRA and CDR2 is YSYEKL. The CDR3 loop is CASSQGGQFYGYTF. The CDR3, as DNA: TGCGCCAGCAGCCAAGGGGGGCAGTTCTATGGCTACACCTTC.

The rearrangement joins TRBV5-6 to TRBJ2-5; the D is unclear. CDR3 size: 14 residues. Per germline, CDR1 SGHDT and CDR2 YYEEEE. Trimming cost V 4 bases and J 5 bases, with 15 bases left between them. The DNA for the CDR3 is TGTGCCAGCAGCGCAGAGGAAGAGTGGGAGACCCAGTACTTC. As protein: CASSAEEEWETQYF.

The V and J genes are TRBV7-2 and TRBJ2-2, with D perhaps TRBD1 (6 bases). Deletions cut 5 bases from V and 13 bases from J, with 14 bases between. Germline CDR1 reads SGHTA; CDR2 reads FQGNSA. There are 12 residues in the CDR3. The DNA for the CDR3 is TGTGCCAGCAGCCTCAGGGGTCCCCCGCTGTTTTTT. Protein sequence: CASSLRGPPLFF.

This clonotype was observed at least ten times. This sequence joins TRBV5-1 and TRBJ2-7; 9 bases line up with TRBD1. The CDR3 length is 14 residues. V lost 0 bases to trimming and J lost 5 bases; unmatched junction nucleotides: 3. CDR1 is SGHRS and CDR2 is YFSETQ in the germline V gene. Here the CDR3 DNA reads TGCGCCAGCAGCTTGGAACAGGGGGCAGACGAGCAGTACTTC. Translated, it gives CASSLEQGADEQYF.

The genes are TRBV11-2 and TRBJ2-1; maybe TRBD2 (7 bases). From germline, CDR1 is SGHAT and CDR2 FQNNGV. The V end was cut by 6 bases, the J end by 7 bases, with 22 bases between. The CDR3 contains 16 residues. This CDR3 is CASRPAGRGGLNEQFF. The CDR3 nucleotides read TGTGCCAGCAGGCCCGCGGGGAGGGGGGGCCTGAATGAGCAGTTCTTC.

This clonotype was recorded a few times. The genes are TRBV6-2 or TRBV6-3 and TRBJ1-1; 7 bases fit TRBD1. The CDR3 is made up of 16 amino acids. V shed 5 bases and J 3 bases; nucleotides not matched to a gene: 12. CDR1 MNHEY and CDR2 SVGEGT come from the germline V gene. In DNA form, the CDR3 reads TGTGCCAGCAGTCCACTCAGACAGGGAGAGGACACTGAAGCTTTCTTT. Its protein product is CASSPLRQGEDTEAFF.

The chain is built from TRBV4-1 and TRBJ1-4, with TRBD1 identical over 8 bases. The CDR3 extends over 16 amino acids. J was trimmed by 8 bases and V by 2 bases; bases with no gene match: 10. Per germline, CDR1 MGHRA and CDR2 YSYEKL. CDR3 in DNA: TGCGCCAGCAGCCAAATCGGACAGGGACTTGGAGAAAAACTGTTTTTT. Its protein is CASSQIGQGLGEKLFF.

CDR3: CASSLRGQGWSTDTQYF. In DNA, the CDR3 is TGTGCCAGCAGTCTACGTGGACAGGGGTGGAGCACAGATACGCAGTATTTT. V usage is TRBV28 and J usage is TRBJ2-3; TRBD1 agrees at 9 bases. The V gene end was trimmed by 5 bases and the J gene end by 0 bases; junction bases not matched to a gene: 9. The CDR3 runs 17 residues. Germline V gene sequence: CDR1 MDHEN, CDR2 SYDVKM.

This clonotype was recorded a few times. The V and J genes are TRBV29-1 and TRBJ2-5; 12 positions agree with TRBD1. Looked up from germline, CDR1 is SQVTM and CDR2 is ANQGSEA. The V segment lost 5 bases and the J segment 5 bases; nucleotides outside the gene matches: 9. This CDR3 region has 15 residues. The CDR3 DNA follows: TGCAGCGTTTCTAACCGGGACAGGGGGCTGGAGACCCAGTACTTC. Translated, it gives CSVSNRDRGLETQYF.

This clonotype was counted between two and nine times. The rearrangement joins TRBV29-1 to TRBJ1-4; D is unresolved. The germline V gene encodes CDR1 SQVTM and CDR2 ANQGSEA. The CDR3 spans 13 residues. Trimming stripped 6 bases from V and 7 bases from J, with 15 bases between. CDR3 residues: CSVAESPSEKLFF. For the CDR3, the DNA is TGCAGCGTCGCCGAAAGCCCGAGTGAAAAACTGTTTTTT.

The chain has TRBV11-2 and TRBJ2-1; TRBD2 might be the D (5 bases). Germline V gene data show CDR1 as SGHAT and CDR2 as FQNNGV. The V gene lost 2 bases and the J gene lost 2 bases, with 16 bases spanning the gap. The CDR3 totals 17 residues. The CDR3 here is CASSLSTVRAAYNEQFF. The CDR3 coding sequence is TGTGCCAGCAGCTTATCTACTGTGAGGGCGGCCTACAATGAGCAGTTCTTC.

This clonotype appeared a few times. V gene TRBV5-1 combines with J gene TRBJ2-3; the D is unclear. CDR1 and CDR2 (germline): SGHRS, YFSETQ. The CDR3 spans 17 residues. V lost 1 base and J lost 0, with 15 bases in between. The CDR3 DNA reads TGCGCCAGCAGCTTGCTATTTGGAGAGTTTAGCACAGATACGCAGTATTTT. Protein product: CASSLLFGEFSTDTQYF.

This clonotype came up a few times. The chain combines TRBV5-1 with TRBJ2-5; D is possibly TRBD1 (5 bases). V lost 0 bases and J lost 5, with 11 bases in between. Germline CDR1 SGHRS, CDR2 YFSETQ. CDR3 length: 14 amino acids. This CDR3 reads CASSLEGVRETQYF. The CDR3 region has the DNA TGCGCCAGCAGCTTGGAAGGGGTCCGCGAGACCCAGTACTTC.

The V call is TRBV5-6, the J call TRBJ2-2, with D uncertain. This CDR3 is built from 13 residues. Deletions cut 2 bases from V and 6 bases from J, with 8 bases between. The germline V gene has CDR1 SGHDT and CDR2 YYEEEE. CDR3 loop: CASSLDRPGELFF. The CDR3 bases are TGTGCCAGCAGCTTAGATAGACCCGGGGAGCTGTTTTTT. Filled out from reference TRBV5-6 and TRBJ2-2, the complete variable domain reads DAGVTQSPTHLIKTRGQQVTLRCSPKSGHDTVSWYQQALGQGPQFIFQYYEEEERQRGNFPDRFSGHQFPNYSSELNVNALLLGDSALYLCASSLDRPGELFFGEGSRLTVL.

V and J are TRBV4-1 and TRBJ1-1; D is perhaps TRBD1 (6 bases). Germline CDR1 is MGHRA and CDR2 is YSYEKL. V lost 4 bases, J lost 7 bases, and 22 bases lay in between. The CDR3 sequence is 16 residues long. CDR3 loop: CASSRPPVEGVVEAFF. CDR3 in DNA: TGCGCCAGCAGCCGACCCCCGGTGGAGGGGGTCGTTGAAGCTTTCTTT.

CDR3 DNA sequence: TGTGCCAGCAGCTTATGGTCTAGCGGGGGGAAAGAGACCCAGTACTTC. It translates to CASSLWSSGGKETQYF. V usage is TRBV7-6 and J usage is TRBJ2-5; TRBD2 agrees at 11 bases. Germline V gives CDR1 SGHVS, CDR2 FNYEAQ. The junction had 5 bases not matched to a gene; V was cut back by 2 bases and J by 3 bases. The CDR3 consists of 16 residues.

A few counts support this clonotype. The chain joins TRBV9 to TRBJ1-1; 7 nucleotides match TRBD1. V was clipped by 3 bases and J by 0 bases; unmatched bases: 5. Germline V gene data show CDR1 as SGDLS and CDR2 as YYNGEE. CDR3 size: 15 residues. The CDR3 loop reads CASSEGQQLNTEAFF. Written as DNA, the CDR3 is TGTGCCAGCAGCGAGGGACAGCAATTGAACACTGAAGCTTTCTTT.

This clonotype turned up a few times. The chain carries TRBV28 and TRBJ2-3; tentatively, D is TRBD1 (6 bases). Per the germline V gene, CDR1 is MDHEN and CDR2 is SYDVKM. V lost 8 bases, J lost 3 bases, and 15 bases lay in between. The CDR3 totals 14 residues. CDR3 residues: CASEPTGLTDTQYF. In nucleotides, the CDR3 is TGTGCCAGCGAACCCACAGGGTTGACAGATACGCAGTATTTT.

The chain combines TRBV4-1 with TRBJ1-5; 7 bases match TRBD1. In germline, CDR1 is MGHRA, CDR2 YSYEKL. The CDR3 loop spans 16 amino acids. The trim removed 5 bases at V and 5 bases at J, leaving 12 bases unmatched. Here the CDR3 reads CASSLRQGRGYQPQHF. The CDR3 nucleotides read TGCGCCAGCAGCTTACGACAGGGCAGGGGGTATCAGCCCCAGCATTTT.

The chain employs TRBV10-3 and TRBJ2-6; 7 bases align to TRBD1. V was pared by 4 bases and J by 0 bases, with 3 bases of the junction left unmatched. CDR1 ENHRY and CDR2 SYGVKD come from the germline V gene. This CDR3 region has 16 residues. CDR3 sequence (DNA): TGTGCCATCAGTGGGACAGGCTTCTCTGGGGCCAACGTCCTGACTTTC. Its translation: CAISGTGFSGANVLTF.

The chain links TRBV27 to TRBJ2-6; TRBD1 matches at 7 bases. CDR1 MNHEY and CDR2 SMNVEV come from the germline V gene (reference sequence). The CDR3 consists of 15 residues. The trim removed 5 bases at V and 2 bases at J, leaving 3 bases unmatched. In nucleotides, the CDR3 is TGTGCCAGCAGTAGACAGGGCCCTGGGGCCAACGTCCTGACTTTC. It yields the protein CASSRQGPGANVLTF.